Listed below are T cell receptor beta chains from one sample, sequenced in a study of blood T cell repertoires in COVID-19. TCRdb keeps only in-frame clones here, not all; method: immunoSEQ multiplex PCR. The repertoire holds about 400,000 clones, with nearly 90% as singletons. Sequencing was done on a sample of PBMCs or T cells enriched from blood (not recorded which). The receptors derive from a woman aged 35 to 49 with acute COVID-19. CDR3s include the opening cysteine and the closing phenylalanine or tryptophan. D genes are given only for firm matches. Where a row states a size, it is once, few, many or the class of an expanded clone; other rows omit it.

DNA	CDR3	J	size	V	D
TGCGCCAGCAGACAGGGACAGCCTCGGAGCTATGGCTACACCTTC	CASRQGQPRSYGYTF	TRBJ1-2	-	TRBV5-1	TRBD1
TGTGCCAGCAGTATTACAGACAATCAGCCCCAGCATTTT	CASSITDNQPQHF	TRBJ1-5	-	TRBV6-5	-
TGTGCCAGCAGCTTGATGGACAGAGATTCATATGGCTACACCTTC	CASSLMDRDSYGYTF	TRBJ1-2	few	TRBV7-9	-
TGCAGCGTTGCAGCGACAGGGGGCGATCAGCCCCAGCATTTT	CSVAATGGDQPQHF	TRBJ1-5	-	TRBV29-1	TRBD1
TGTGCCAGCTCATTCGGGGAAACCGGGGAGCTGTTTTTT	CASSFGETGELFF	TRBJ2-2	-	TRBV18	-
TGTGCCAGCAGCCAAGGCGCGGGGAACAATCAGCCCCAGCATTTT	CASSQGAGNNQPQHF	TRBJ1-5	-	TRBV3-1/TRBV3-2	-
TGCAGCGTACTCCCCGCGACCACTATGGCCGGGGAGCTGTTTTTT	CSVLPATTMAGELFF	TRBJ2-2	-	TRBV29-1	-
TGTGCCAGCAGCTTTGGGCAATCCTACGAGCAGTACTTC	CASSFGQSYEQYF	TRBJ2-7	-	TRBV11-2	-
TGTGCCAGCAGCCTCCGGAGGGGGGGCCTACAGGAGACCCAGTACTTC	CASSLRRGGLQETQYF	TRBJ2-5	-	TRBV3-1/TRBV3-2	-
TGCGCCAGCAGCCGGGATAAGTTGAACACTGAAGCTTTCTTT	CASSRDKLNTEAFF	TRBJ1-1	-	TRBV5-1	-
TGTGCTAGTGGTTTGCCTCTCCGACACCTCAGGGTTTGGGGCACTGAAGCTTTCTTT	CASGLPLRHLRVWGTEAFF	TRBJ1-1	-	TRBV12-5	-
TGTGCCAGCAGCTTAGCAAGGGAGGACATTCAGTACTTC	CASSLAREDIQYF	TRBJ2-4	once	TRBV7-8	-
TGTGCCAGCAGTTTCCATAGCCAAGAGACCCAGTACTTC	CASSFHSQETQYF	TRBJ2-5	-	TRBV27	-
TGCGCCAGCAGCCAAGGACAGGGGAATTACTATGGCTACACCTTC	CASSQGQGNYYGYTF	TRBJ1-2	-	TRBV4-1	TRBD1
TGTGCCTGGAGTGACGGGGGGATGCATTCACCCCTCCACTTT	CAWSDGGMHSPLHF	TRBJ1-6	-	TRBV30	-
TGTGCCAGCAGCTTAGGCGGCCTAGCGGGGGACTCCTACGAGCAGTACTTC	CASSLGGLAGDSYEQYF	TRBJ2-7	-	TRBV7-6	TRBD2
TGCGCCAGCAGCCAAGATCTTTCGGGACAGGGACTTTCACCCCTCCACTTT	CASSQDLSGQGLSPLHF	TRBJ1-6	-	TRBV4-1	TRBD1
TGTGCCAGCAGTAGACTCGAGGGGGCTAATGAAAAACTGTTTTTT	CASSRLEGANEKLFF	TRBJ1-4	-	TRBV28	-
TGTGCCAGCAGTTTGACAGGCCGCACTGAAGCTTTCTTT	CASSLTGRTEAFF	TRBJ1-1	-	TRBV28	-
TGCAGCGTTGAGATACAGGGGGGCGATACGCAGTATTTT	CSVEIQGGDTQYF	TRBJ2-3	-	TRBV29-1	TRBD1
TGCAGCGTTGAAGGCTTACTAGCGGGGGGGCTCTTTGAGACCCAGTACTTC	CSVEGLLAGGLFETQYF	TRBJ2-5	-	TRBV29-1	TRBD2
TGTGCCACCGCCAGGGGGTATAATTCACCCCTCCACTTT	CATARGYNSPLHF	TRBJ1-6	-	TRBV15	TRBD1
TGTGCCAGCAGTAAAGCAGGAAACACTGAAGCTTTCTTT	CASSKAGNTEAFF	TRBJ1-1	few	TRBV27	-
TGTGCCAGCAGCCGCACTAGCGGGGGGTTAACCGGGGAGCTGTTTTTT	CASSRTSGGLTGELFF	TRBJ2-2	-	TRBV4-2	TRBD2
TGTGCCACCAGTGATAGCGGGGACGCCGTAGATACGCAGTATTTT	CATSDSGDAVDTQYF	TRBJ2-3	-	TRBV24-1	TRBD2
TGCAGCGTATACCACGACAGGGTATCATGGTACAATGAGCAGTTCTTC	CSVYHDRVSWYNEQFF	TRBJ2-1	-	TRBV29-1	TRBD1
TGTGCCAGCAGTCCCGGGCCAGGGGGAACTGAAGCTTTCTTT	CASSPGPGGTEAFF	TRBJ1-1	-	TRBV5-4	TRBD1
TGTGCCAGTACCCCTGGACAGGGACGGGTTTATAACATTCAGTACTTC	CASTPGQGRVYNIQYF	TRBJ2-4	-	TRBV19	TRBD1
TGTGCCAGCAGCACCCCGAGCGGAGAGACCCAGTACTTC	CASSTPSGETQYF	TRBJ2-5	few	TRBV5-6	-
TGTGCCAGTAGTGGGGGACAGGGGGGGACCCAGTACTTC	CASSGGQGGTQYF	TRBJ2-5	-	TRBV19	TRBD1
TGTGCCAGCAGTCCGGGACACTACTTTCTAACTGCTGGCTACACCTTC	CASSPGHYFLTAGYTF	TRBJ1-2	-	TRBV6-2/TRBV6-3	-
TGTGCCAGCAGCTCAAAATTAACTAGCGGGGGACCTGGGTCGCAGTACTTC	CASSSKLTSGGPGSQYF	TRBJ2-7	-	TRBV5-4	TRBD2
TGTGCCAGCAGCAATCACGGGGAAAAACTGTTTTTT	CASSNHGEKLFF	TRBJ1-4	-	TRBV9	-
TGTGCCAGTAGTCCCCAGGCAGATACGCAGTATTTT	CASSPQADTQYF	TRBJ2-3	once	TRBV19	-
TGTGCCAGCAGTTTCCACGGACTAGCGGGGGCCCTCACAGATACGCAGTATTTT	CASSFHGLAGALTDTQYF	TRBJ2-3	-	TRBV27	TRBD2
TGTGCCAGCAGCTTAGCGGGGACAGGGATAGGTACAGATACGCAGTATTTT	CASSLAGTGIGTDTQYF	TRBJ2-3	-	TRBV7-6	TRBD1
TGCGCCAGCAGCTTGTCCGGGACATCGTACGAGCAGTACTTC	CASSLSGTSYEQYF	TRBJ2-7	-	TRBV5-1	-
TGTGCCAGCAGTGTATCGGACTTCCGGAACACTGAAGCTTTCTTT	CASSVSDFRNTEAFF	TRBJ1-1	-	TRBV6-6	-
TGCGCCACCCGGGAGGCTCCGAACCTCTACGAGCAGTACTTC	CATREAPNLYEQYF	TRBJ2-7	-	TRBV10-2	TRBD2
TGTGCCAGCCAAGGACAGGCCGGCAATCAGCCCCAGCATTTT	CASQGQAGNQPQHF	TRBJ1-5	-	TRBV19	TRBD1
TGCGCCAGCAGCCCGGGACTAGCGGGGGAGGCCGGGGAGCTGTTTTTT	CASSPGLAGEAGELFF	TRBJ2-2	-	TRBV5-1	TRBD2
TGTGCCATCAGTGAGGGGACAGGGGTAAATACGCAGTATTTT	CAISEGTGVNTQYF	TRBJ2-3	-	TRBV10-3	TRBD1
TGTGCCAGTAGTTCAACTAGCGGGGGCTACGAGCAGTACTTC	CASSSTSGGYEQYF	TRBJ2-7	-	TRBV19	TRBD2
TGCGCCAGCAGCCAATACAATCAGGCTACCTATGGCTACACCTTC	CASSQYNQATYGYTF	TRBJ1-2	-	TRBV4-1	-
TGTGCCAGCAGCTTGGCCATACAGGGCCGCAATGAGCAGTTCTTC	CASSLAIQGRNEQFF	TRBJ2-1	-	TRBV5-6	-
TGTGCCAGCAGCCAATCTCTCGGGGGGCCAGATACGCAGTATTTT	CASSQSLGGPDTQYF	TRBJ2-3	-	TRBV3-1/TRBV3-2	-
TGCGCCAGCAGCGGCGGGAGGACAGTGAACACTGAAGCTTTCTTT	CASSGGRTVNTEAFF	TRBJ1-1	-	TRBV5-1	-
TGTGCCATCAGTGAGTCCGCCAGGATGAACACTGAAGCTTTCTTT	CAISESARMNTEAFF	TRBJ1-1	-	TRBV10-3	-
TGTGCCAGCAAGCCTAGCGGGGGGGTACAAGAGCAGTTCTTC	CASKPSGGVQEQFF	TRBJ2-1	-	TRBV6-5	TRBD2